Described below is a single T cell receptor (beta chain) sequence and its context. Its antigen is currently unknown. Germline V gives CDR1 MNHEY, CDR2 SMNVEV (reference sequence). The V and J ends lost 5 bases and 2 bases, in that order; junction bases with no gene match: 15. This CDR3 has 18 residues. The sample originates from a study of post-analysis software for immune sequencing data. Overall study findings and caveats: With TRBV5-6, TRBV5-1 and TRBV20-1 included, about five TRBV segments were more frequent in patients than in controls. Relative to controls, patients with multiple sclerosis showed significantly lower normalized Chao1 diversity. Analysis by F measure revealed that same-batch samples clustered strongly together.

The TCR beta cDNA libraries carried unique molecular identifiers. cDNA molecules numbering about 490,000 came from approximately 1 to 10 million T cells. From the PCR reads, TCRdb called clonotypes with MiXCR, one entry per CDR3 protein. The sample shows fewer than 600,000 distinct CDR3 sequences, under 55% of them seen only once. The receptor was isolated from a girl aged 10-17 years with multiple sclerosis. The chain has TRBV27 and TRBJ2-3; 8 nucleotides align to TRBD2. Sequencing used blood. The CDR3 bases are TGTGCCAGCAGTCCGGCCAAAGCGGGGGTCTACAACACAGATACGCAGTATTTT. It codes for CASSPAKAGVYNTDTQYF.